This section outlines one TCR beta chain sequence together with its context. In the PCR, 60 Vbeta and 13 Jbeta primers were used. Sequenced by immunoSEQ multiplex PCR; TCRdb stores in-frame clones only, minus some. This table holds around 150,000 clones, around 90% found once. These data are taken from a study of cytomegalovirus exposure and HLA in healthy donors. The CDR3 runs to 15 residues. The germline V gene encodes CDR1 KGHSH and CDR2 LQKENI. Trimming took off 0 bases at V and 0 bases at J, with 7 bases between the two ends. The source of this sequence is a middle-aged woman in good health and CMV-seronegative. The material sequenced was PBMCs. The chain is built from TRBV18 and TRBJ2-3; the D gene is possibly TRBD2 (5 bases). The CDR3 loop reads CASSPPTISTDTQYF. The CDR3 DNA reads TGTGCCAGCTCACCACCGACTATTAGCACAGATACGCAGTATTTT. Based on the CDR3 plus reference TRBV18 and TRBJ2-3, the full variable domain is NAGVMQNPRHLVRRRGQEARLRCSPMKGHSHVYWYRQLPEEGLKFMVYLQKENIIDESGMPKERFSAEFPKEGPSILRIQQVVRGDSAAYFCASSPPTISTDTQYFGPGTRLTVL.